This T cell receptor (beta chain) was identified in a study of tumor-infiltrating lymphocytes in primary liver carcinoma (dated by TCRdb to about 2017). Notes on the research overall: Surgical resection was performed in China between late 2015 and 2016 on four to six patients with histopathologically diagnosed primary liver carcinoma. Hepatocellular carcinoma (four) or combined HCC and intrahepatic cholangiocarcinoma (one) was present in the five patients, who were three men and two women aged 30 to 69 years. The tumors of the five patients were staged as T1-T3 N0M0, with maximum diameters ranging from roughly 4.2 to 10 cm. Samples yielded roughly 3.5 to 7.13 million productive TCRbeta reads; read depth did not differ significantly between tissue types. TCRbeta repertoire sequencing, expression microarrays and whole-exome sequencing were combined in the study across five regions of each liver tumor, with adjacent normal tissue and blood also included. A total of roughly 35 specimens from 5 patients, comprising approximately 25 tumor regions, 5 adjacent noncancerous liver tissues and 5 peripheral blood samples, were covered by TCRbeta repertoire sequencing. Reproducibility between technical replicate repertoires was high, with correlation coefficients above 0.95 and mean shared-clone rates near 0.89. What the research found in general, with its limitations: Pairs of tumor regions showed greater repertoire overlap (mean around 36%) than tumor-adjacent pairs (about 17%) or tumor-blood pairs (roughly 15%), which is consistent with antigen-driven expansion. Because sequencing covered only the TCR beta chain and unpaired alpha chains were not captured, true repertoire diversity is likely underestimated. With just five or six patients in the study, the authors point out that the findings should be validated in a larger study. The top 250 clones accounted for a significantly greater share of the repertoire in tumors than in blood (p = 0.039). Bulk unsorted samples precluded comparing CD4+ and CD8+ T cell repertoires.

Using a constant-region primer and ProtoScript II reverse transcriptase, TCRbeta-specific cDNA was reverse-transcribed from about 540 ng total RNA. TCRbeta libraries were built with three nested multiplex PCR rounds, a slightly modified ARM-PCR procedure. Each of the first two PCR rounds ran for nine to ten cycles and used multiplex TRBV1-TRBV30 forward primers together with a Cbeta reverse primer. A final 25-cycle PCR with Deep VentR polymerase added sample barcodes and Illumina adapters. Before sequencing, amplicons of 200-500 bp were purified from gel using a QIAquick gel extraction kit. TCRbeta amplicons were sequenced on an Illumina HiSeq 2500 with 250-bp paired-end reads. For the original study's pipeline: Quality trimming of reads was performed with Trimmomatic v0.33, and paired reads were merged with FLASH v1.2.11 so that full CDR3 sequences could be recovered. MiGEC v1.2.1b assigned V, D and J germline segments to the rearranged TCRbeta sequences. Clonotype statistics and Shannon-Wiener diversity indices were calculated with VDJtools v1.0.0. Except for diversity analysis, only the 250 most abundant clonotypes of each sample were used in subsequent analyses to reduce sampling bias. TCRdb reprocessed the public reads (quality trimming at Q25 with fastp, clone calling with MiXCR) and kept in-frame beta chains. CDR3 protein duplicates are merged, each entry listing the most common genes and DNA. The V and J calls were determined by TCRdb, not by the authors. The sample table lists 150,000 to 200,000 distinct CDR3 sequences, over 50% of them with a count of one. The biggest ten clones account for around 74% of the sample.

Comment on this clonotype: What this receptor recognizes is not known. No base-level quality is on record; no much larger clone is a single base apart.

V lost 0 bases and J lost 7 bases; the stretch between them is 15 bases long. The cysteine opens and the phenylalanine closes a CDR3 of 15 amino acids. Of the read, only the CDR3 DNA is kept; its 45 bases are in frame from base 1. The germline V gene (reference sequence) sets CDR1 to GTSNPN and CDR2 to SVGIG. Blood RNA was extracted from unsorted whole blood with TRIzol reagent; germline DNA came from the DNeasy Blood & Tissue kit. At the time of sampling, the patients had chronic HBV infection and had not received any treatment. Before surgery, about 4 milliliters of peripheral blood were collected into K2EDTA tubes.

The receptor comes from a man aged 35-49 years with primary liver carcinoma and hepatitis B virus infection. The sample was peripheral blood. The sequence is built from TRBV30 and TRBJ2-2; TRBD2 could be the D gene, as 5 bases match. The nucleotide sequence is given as TGTGCCTGGAGTGTACTAGGGCAGGACCACGGGGAGCTGTTTTTT. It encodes CAWSVLGQDHGELFF.